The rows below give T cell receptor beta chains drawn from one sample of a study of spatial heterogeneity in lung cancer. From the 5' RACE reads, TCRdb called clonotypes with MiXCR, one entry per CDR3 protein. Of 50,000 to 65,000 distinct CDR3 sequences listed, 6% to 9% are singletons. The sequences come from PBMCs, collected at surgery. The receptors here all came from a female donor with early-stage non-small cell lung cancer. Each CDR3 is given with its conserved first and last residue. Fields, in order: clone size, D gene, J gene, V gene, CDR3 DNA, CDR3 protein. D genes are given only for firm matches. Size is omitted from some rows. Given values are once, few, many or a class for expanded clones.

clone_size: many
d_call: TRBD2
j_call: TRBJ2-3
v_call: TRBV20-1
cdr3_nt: TGCAGTGGTAGCGGGGGGGCCGGTGGCACAGATACGCAGTATTTT
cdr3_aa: CSGSGGAGGTDTQYF

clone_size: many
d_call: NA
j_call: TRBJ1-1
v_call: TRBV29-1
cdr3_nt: TGCAGCGTAGTGACAGGACCCAGAGGATGGAACACTGAAGCTTTCTTT
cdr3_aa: CSVVTGPRGWNTEAFF

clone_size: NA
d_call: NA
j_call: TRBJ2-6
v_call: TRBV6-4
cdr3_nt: TGTGCCAGCAGTGTAGGGCCTCTCTCTGGGGCCAACGTCCTGACTTTC
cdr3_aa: CASSVGPLSGANVLTF

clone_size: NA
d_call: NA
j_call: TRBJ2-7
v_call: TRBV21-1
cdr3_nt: TGTGCCAAAAAGGCCGAAAGCTCCTACGAGCAGTACTTC
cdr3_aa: CAKKAESSYEQYF

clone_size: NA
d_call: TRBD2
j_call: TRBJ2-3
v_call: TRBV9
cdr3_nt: TGTGCCAGCAGCGTAGGACTAGCGGGGGCCACAGATACGCAGTATTTT
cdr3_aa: CASSVGLAGATDTQYF

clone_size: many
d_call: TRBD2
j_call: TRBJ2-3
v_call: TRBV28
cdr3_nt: TGTGCCAGCAGTTTACCCCTGACTAGCCACAATACGCAGTATTTT
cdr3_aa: CASSLPLTSHNTQYF

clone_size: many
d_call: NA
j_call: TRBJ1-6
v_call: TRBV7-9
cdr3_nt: TGTGCCAGCAGCCTTAAGTTGAGCTCCTATAATTCACCCCTCCACTTT
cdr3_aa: CASSLKLSSYNSPLHF

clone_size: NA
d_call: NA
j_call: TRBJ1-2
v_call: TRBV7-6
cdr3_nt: TGTGCCAGCAGCTTGAATCCGGGCGAGGCCGACGGCTACACCTTC
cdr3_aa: CASSLNPGEADGYTF

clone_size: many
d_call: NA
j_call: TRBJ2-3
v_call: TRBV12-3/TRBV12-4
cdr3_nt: TGTGCCAGCAGATCCGGGACTGTCTCGCCAGATACGCAGTATTTT
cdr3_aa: CASRSGTVSPDTQYF

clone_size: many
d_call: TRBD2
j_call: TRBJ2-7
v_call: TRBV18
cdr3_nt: TGTGCCAGCTCACCAGCCGTCGGCGGGGGCTCCTACGAGCAGTACTTC
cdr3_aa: CASSPAVGGGSYEQYF

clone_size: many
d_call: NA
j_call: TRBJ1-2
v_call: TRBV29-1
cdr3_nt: TGCAGCGTATCCAGGGGCCCAACCTTTTATGGCTACACCTTC
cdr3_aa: CSVSRGPTFYGYTF

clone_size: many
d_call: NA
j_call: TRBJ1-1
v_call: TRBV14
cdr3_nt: TGTGCCAGCAGCCCTCGGACGGCTAACACTGAAGCTTTCTTT
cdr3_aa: CASSPRTANTEAFF

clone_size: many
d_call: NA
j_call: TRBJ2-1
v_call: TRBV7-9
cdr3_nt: TGTGCCAGCAGCTTAGCGCTCGCGGCGAGCTCCTACAATGAGCAGTTCTTC
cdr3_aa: CASSLALAASSYNEQFF

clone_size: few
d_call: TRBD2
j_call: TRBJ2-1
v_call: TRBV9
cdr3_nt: TGTGCCAGCAGCGTTCGGGTAGCGGGGGTGGATGAGCAGTTCTTC
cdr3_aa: CASSVRVAGVDEQFF

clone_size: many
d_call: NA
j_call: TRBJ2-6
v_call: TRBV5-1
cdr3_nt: TGCGCCAGCAGCCTGTCGGGGGCCCGGACCTCTGGGGCCAACGTCCTGACTTTC
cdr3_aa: CASSLSGARTSGANVLTF

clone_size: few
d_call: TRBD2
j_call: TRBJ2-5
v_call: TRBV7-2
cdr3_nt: TGTGCCAGCAGCTTAGGACTAGCGGGGGGCCTACAAGAGACCCAGTACTTC
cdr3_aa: CASSLGLAGGLQETQYF